One and the same sample provided the 23 T cell receptor beta chains below, sequenced in a study of cytomegalovirus exposure and HLA in healthy donors. A multiplex PCR was run with 60 Vbeta primers and 13 Jbeta primers. The data were produced by immunoSEQ multiplex PCR, yet TCRdb's version contains in-frame clones alone and is incomplete. The sample contains under 200,000 clones, around 79% of which appear only once. Sequencing input: PBMCs. These receptors were obtained from a male donor in good health and CMV-seropositive.

The chain employs TRBV29-1 and TRBJ2-5, with D tentatively TRBD2 (6 bases). Germline V lookup: CDR1 SQVTM, CDR2 ANQGSEA. Trimming took 4 bases from V and 5 from J, leaving 11 bases between them. The CDR3 length is 12 residues. CDR3 residues: CSVAEGSETQYF. CDR3 sequence (DNA): TGCAGCGTTGCGGAGGGGTCCGAGACCCAGTACTTC.

This chain links TRBV27 with TRBJ2-3; a possible D gene is TRBD2 (6 bases). Germline assignment: CDR1 MNHEY and CDR2 SMNVEV (reference sequence). V was cut by 5 bases and J by 2 bases, with 8 bases left in between. The CDR3 sequence is 13 residues long. As DNA, the CDR3 is TGTGCCAGCAGTCCGGACTACACAGATACGCAGTATTTT. Its protein is CASSPDYTDTQYF.

In its sample, this clone was seen a few times. This rearrangement joins TRBV5-1 to TRBJ2-3, with D maybe TRBD1 (6 bases). The CDR3 loop spans 14 amino acids. Trimming removed 6 bases at V and 1 base at J, with 12 bases between. The germline V gene encodes CDR1 SGHRS and CDR2 YFSETQ. The CDR3 DNA reads TGCGCCAGCACCTCTGGGGGCGGCACAGATACGCAGTATTTT. Translated: CASTSGGGTDTQYF.

Only one count was recorded for this clone. This sequence joins TRBV5-1 and TRBJ2-1, with 11 bases identical to TRBD2. The CDR3 loop spans 15 amino acids. V shed 3 bases and J 4 bases; nucleotides not matched to a gene: 3. Germline V gene sequence: CDR1 SGHRS, CDR2 YFSETQ. As DNA, the CDR3 is TGCGCCAGCAGCTCGACTAGCGGGGCTTACAATGAGCAGTTCTTC. It encodes CASSSTSGAYNEQFF.

The chain links TRBV27 to TRBJ2-7, with 8 bases that match TRBD1. Trimming cost V 2 bases and J 6 bases; bases outside gene matches: 15. CDR3 length: 17 amino acids. Germline assignment: CDR1 MNHEY and CDR2 SMNVEV (reference sequence). CDR3 DNA: TGTGCCAGCAGTTTAGTCACCCCCGGACAGGGCTGGGTCGAGCAGTACTTC. This gives the protein CASSLVTPGQGWVEQYF.

This chain joins TRBV18 and TRBJ2-3; D is unclear. From germline, CDR1 is KGHSH and CDR2 LQKENI. There are 15 residues in the CDR3. The V end lost 2 bases, the J end lost 0 bases, and 9 bases lay between the germline ends. CDR3 sequence reads: CASSPDLPSTDTQYF. The CDR3 DNA reads as TGTGCCAGCTCACCAGACTTGCCTAGCACAGATACGCAGTATTTT.

The chain is built from TRBV5-6 and TRBJ1-4; D might be TRBD1 (5 bases). V was clipped by 0 bases and J by 3 bases, with 9 bases between them. Germline CDR1 and CDR2: SGHDT and YYEEEE. The CDR3 spans 15 residues. CDR3 sequence: CASSLGGGANEKLFF. In nucleotides, the CDR3 is TGTGCCAGCAGCTTGGGCGGAGGGGCTAATGAAAAACTGTTTTTT.

This sequence joins TRBV5-1 and TRBJ2-2, with D possibly TRBD1 on 6 matching bases. CDR1 and CDR2 from the germline V gene are SGHRS and YFSETQ. The V gene lost 5 bases and the J gene lost 3 bases, with 8 bases spanning the gap. This CDR3 has 13 amino acids. The CDR3 is CASRGQYTGELFF. DNA for the CDR3: TGCGCCAGCAGAGGACAGTACACCGGGGAGCTGTTTTTT.

The chain employs TRBV4-2 and TRBJ1-5, with 9 nucleotides matching TRBD1. Trimming at V came to 0 bases and at J to 4 bases, leaving 7 bases not matched to a gene. The CDR3 loop spans 17 amino acids. Germline loops: CDR1 LGHNA, CDR2 YNFKEQ. DNA for the CDR3: TGTGCCAGCAGCCAAGAACCCGGACAGGGGTCTAATCAGCCCCAGCATTTT. It codes for CASSQEPGQGSNQPQHF.

V usage is TRBV4-3 and J usage is TRBJ2-1; 11 bases are shared with TRBD2. V was pared by 8 bases and J by 2 bases, with 8 bases of the junction left unmatched. The CDR3 has 16 residues. Germline V gene lookup returns CDR1 LGHNA and CDR2 YSLEER. The CDR3 protein is CASSPEGLAAYNEQFF. The CDR3 nucleotides are TGCGCCAGCTCCCCAGAGGGACTAGCGGCCTACAATGAGCAGTTCTTC.

The chain employs TRBV11-3 and TRBJ2-3, with D unclear. The CDR3 is 14 amino acids. V was pared by 2 bases and J by 0 bases, with 6 bases between. Germline V CDR1 and CDR2: SGHNT, YENEEA. Here the CDR3 DNA reads TGTGCCAGCAGCTTAAGAGCTAGCACAGATACGCAGTATTTT. Amino acids: CASSLRASTDTQYF.

V gene TRBV6-5 combines with J gene TRBJ1-2; 7 nucleotides line up with TRBD1. The CDR3 totals 14 residues. Germline V gene data show CDR1 as MNHEY and CDR2 as SVGAGI. The ends lost 6 bases at V and 4 bases at J; junction bases unmatched: 8. The CDR3 reads CASRPDRRAYGYTF. Written as DNA, the CDR3 is TGTGCCAGCAGGCCGGACAGGCGGGCCTATGGCTACACCTTC.

This clone was picked up one time. This chain joins TRBV5-4 and TRBJ1-2, with TRBD1 matching 7 bases. Germline trimming cut 4 bases from V and 1 base from J; bases unmatched to any gene: 7. The CDR3 runs to 15 residues. Per germline, CDR1 SGHNT and CDR2 YYREEE (reference sequence). CDR3: CASSPGGGLNYGYTF. CDR3 bases: TGTGCCAGCAGCCCAGGGGGTGGTCTTAACTATGGCTACACCTTC.

The chain is built from TRBV10-2 and TRBJ1-2, with 9 positions matching TRBD1. Trimming at V came to 8 bases and at J to 7 bases, leaving 5 bases not matched to a gene. This CDR3 has 12 amino acids. CDR1 and CDR2 (germline): WSHSY, SAAADI. The CDR3 protein is CASGQGLAGYTF. CDR3 nucleotides: TGCGCCAGCGGACAGGGGCTGGCTGGCTACACCTTC.

The chain has TRBV27 and TRBJ2-7; 8 positions agree with TRBD1. Germline V gene data show CDR1 as MNHEY and CDR2 as SMNVEV (reference sequence). CDR3 length equals 14 residues. V lost 5 bases and J lost 3; bases outside the gene matches: 6. The CDR3 DNA sequence: TGTGCCAGCAGTACAGGGGGTTCGAGCTACGAGCAGTACTTC. This sequence encodes CASSTGGSSYEQYF.

This chain connects TRBV10-1 to TRBJ2-5; tentatively, D is TRBD2 (6 bases). This CDR3 is built from 10 residues. Per germline, CDR1 WNHNN and CDR2 SYGVQD (reference sequence). Between the trimmed V and J ends, which lost 10 bases and 11 bases, there was a span of 14 bases. The CDR3 loop is CANITREQYF. CDR3 nucleotide sequence: TGCGCCAACATTACCCGGGAGCAGTACTTC.

The genes are TRBV5-5 and TRBJ1-3; tentatively, D is TRBD1 (5 bases). The CDR3 loop spans 17 amino acids. V dropped 5 bases and J dropped 0 bases, with 18 bases sitting between them. The germline gives CDR1 SGHKS, CDR2 YYEKEE (reference sequence). This CDR3 is CASRPPGGSRSGNTIYF. CDR3 DNA: TGTGCCAGCAGGCCACCGGGGGGTAGCCGCTCTGGAAACACCATATATTTT.

The chain links TRBV19 to TRBJ1-1, with a weak D call TRBD1 (5 bases). Trimming took off 4 bases at V and 7 bases at J, with 16 bases between the two ends. CDR3 size: 14 residues. Germline CDR1 reads LNHDA; CDR2 reads SQIVND (reference sequence). CDR3 loop: CASSRRRGRDEAFF. CDR3 in DNA: TGTGCCAGTAGTAGGAGAAGGGGAAGGGATGAAGCTTTCTTT.

Worth noting for this clone: Other DNA sequences of this sample code for an identical CDR3. This sequence joins TRBV7-2 and TRBJ1-5, with 7 positions matching TRBD1. Losses at the gene ends were 1 base for V and 2 bases for J; bases not matched to a gene: 2. CDR1 is SGHTA and CDR2 is FQGNSA in the germline V gene. This CDR3 is built from 15 residues. The CDR3 region is CASSLGGTGNQPQHF. The CDR3 DNA follows: TGTGCCAGCAGCTTAGGAGGGACAGGCAATCAGCCCCAGCATTTT. Combining the CDR3 with reference TRBV7-2 and TRBJ1-5 gives the whole variable domain GAGVSQSPSNKVTEKGKDVELRCDPISGHTALYWYRQSLGQGLEFLIYFQGNSAPDKSGLPSDRFSAERTGGSVSTLTIQRTQQEDSAVYLCASSLGGTGNQPQHFGDGTRLSIL.

The V gene is TRBV7-8, the J gene TRBJ2-1, with 7 bases that match TRBD1. This CDR3 region has 15 residues. The V and J ends lost 1 base and 4 bases, in that order; junction bases with no gene match: 4. Germline CDR1 and CDR2: SGHVS and FQNEAQ. Here the CDR3 DNA reads TGTGCCAGCAGCTTAGGGACAGGAATATACAATGAGCAGTTCTTC. As protein: CASSLGTGIYNEQFF.

The chain has TRBV6-4 and TRBJ1-2; 8 bases line up with TRBD1. The germline CDR1 and CDR2 sequences are MRHNA and SNTAGT. The V gene end was trimmed by 6 bases and the J gene end by 3 bases; junction bases not matched to a gene: 6. The CDR3 has 14 residues. CDR3 DNA: TGTGCCAGCAGACCCGGCAGGGGGCACTATGGCTACACCTTC. This sequence encodes CASRPGRGHYGYTF.

This clone was observed a single time. This chain joins TRBV10-3 and TRBJ2-7; D gene unclear. Trimming removed 9 bases from V and 3 bases from J, with 21 bases in between. Germline lookup yields CDR1 ENHRY and CDR2 SYGVKD. CDR3 length equals 15 residues. The CDR3 sequence: CAIADLTVVSYEQYF. CDR3 DNA: TGTGCCATAGCAGATTTGACTGTTGTGAGCTACGAGCAGTACTTC.

The V call is TRBV6-5, the J call TRBJ2-7, with D maybe TRBD2 (6 bases). This CDR3 contains 15 residues. Germline assignment: CDR1 MNHEY and CDR2 SVGAGI. V lost 5 bases and J lost 7, with 21 bases in between. In DNA, the CDR3 is TGTGCCAGCAGTGGCTTCCGGGACCGCCGGGGGGAGCAGTACTTC. This encodes CASSGFRDRRGEQYF.